This TCR beta chain is from a study of human T cells and chemical hapten exposure. On the study more broadly: Recorded diagnoses among the mostly female patients were alopecia areata, totalis or universalis. General study results and limits: Expanded TCRs formed significantly more large CDR3 similarity clusters than controls. Patch test score rose with PT1 expanded TCRs, significant at 8, 16, 32, not 4.

This CDR3 comprises 15 residues. V was pared by 0 bases and J by 6 bases, with 12 bases between. Germline V gives CDR1 LGHNT, CDR2 FRNRAP. This clonotype appeared many times. Its antigen is not identified. Described time point: pre-sensitization, week 0. As to treatment: therapeutic diphenylcyclopropenone sensitization with weekly scalp DPC. TCRdb redid the calling of the RACE reads with MiXCR, one entry per CDR3 protein. The table lists around 95,000 distinct CDR3 sequences, about 10% of them singletons. The TCR was taken from a woman aged 60-75 years with alopecia areata. Some clones in this sample may be carry-over from other donors' samples. The sample in question was whole blood, obtained in connection with sensitization to the hapten diphenylcyclopropenone (DPC). This sequence joins TRBV12-5 and TRBJ1-5, with D possibly matching TRBD1 (5 bases). CDR3 sequence reads: CASGLVLGRGQPQHF. The DNA for the CDR3 is TGTGCTAGTGGTTTGGTACTCGGTAGGGGTCAGCCCCAGCATTTT.